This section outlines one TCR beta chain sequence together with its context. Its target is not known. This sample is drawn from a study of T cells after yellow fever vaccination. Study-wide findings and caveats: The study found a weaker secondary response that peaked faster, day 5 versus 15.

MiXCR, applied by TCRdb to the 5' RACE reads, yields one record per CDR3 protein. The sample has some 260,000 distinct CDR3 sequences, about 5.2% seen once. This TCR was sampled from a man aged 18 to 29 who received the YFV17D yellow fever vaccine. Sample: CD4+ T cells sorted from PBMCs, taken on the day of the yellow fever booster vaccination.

The CDR3 nucleotides read TGTGCCAGCAGCACCCAGGTTGCGAGCACCGGGGAGCTGTTTTTT. Residues: CASSTQVASTGELFF. The J gene is TRBJ2-2, the V gene TRBV6-1; D not certain. CDR1 and CDR2 from the germline V gene are MNHNS and SASEGT. CDR3 length equals 15 residues. Trimming cost V 6 bases and J 4 bases, with 15 bases left between them.